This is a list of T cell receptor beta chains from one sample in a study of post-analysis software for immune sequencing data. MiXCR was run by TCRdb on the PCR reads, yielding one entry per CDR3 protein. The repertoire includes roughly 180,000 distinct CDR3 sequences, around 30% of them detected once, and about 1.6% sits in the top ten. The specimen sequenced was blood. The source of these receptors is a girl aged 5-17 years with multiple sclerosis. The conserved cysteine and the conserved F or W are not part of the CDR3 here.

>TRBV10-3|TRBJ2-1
AISETSGRADYNEQF
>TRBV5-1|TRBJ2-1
ASSLVGDSSYNEQF
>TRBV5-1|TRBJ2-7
ASSQLEGSGSHEQY
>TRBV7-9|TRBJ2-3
ASSPPPLAGPDTQY
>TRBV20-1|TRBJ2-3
SASEGGSSTDTQY
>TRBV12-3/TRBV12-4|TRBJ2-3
ASSRREGVTDTQY
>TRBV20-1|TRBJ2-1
SARVTGGYNEQF
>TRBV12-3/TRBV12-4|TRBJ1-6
ASSLVSDSPLH
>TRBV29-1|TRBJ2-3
SVGRLAGGPGDTQY
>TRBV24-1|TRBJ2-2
ATSEAGARTGELF
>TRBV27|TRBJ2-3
ASRMGGRRDTQY
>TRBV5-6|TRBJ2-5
ASSFLGRGQETQY
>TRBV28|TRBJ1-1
ASSPQNSPPEAF